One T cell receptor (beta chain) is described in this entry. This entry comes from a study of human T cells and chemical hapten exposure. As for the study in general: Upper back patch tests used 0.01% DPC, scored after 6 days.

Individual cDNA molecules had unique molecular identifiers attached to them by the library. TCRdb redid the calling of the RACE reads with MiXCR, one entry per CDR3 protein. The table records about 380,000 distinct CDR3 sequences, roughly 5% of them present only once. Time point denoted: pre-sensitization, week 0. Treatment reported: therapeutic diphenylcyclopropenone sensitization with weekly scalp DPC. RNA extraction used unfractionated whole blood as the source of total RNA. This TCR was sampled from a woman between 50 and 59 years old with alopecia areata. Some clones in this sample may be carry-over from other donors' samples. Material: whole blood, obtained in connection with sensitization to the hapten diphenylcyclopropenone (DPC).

CDR3 region: CASSSTLVGAETQYF. The CDR3 coding sequence is TGTGCCAGCAGCTCGACTCTAGTGGGGGCTGAGACCCAGTACTTC. V is TRBV7-6 and J is TRBJ2-5; weak D call: TRBD1 (6 bases). Germline-derived CDR1 and CDR2 are SGHVS and FNYEAQ. CDR3 length equals 15 residues. V lost 4 bases and J 5 bases, leaving 17 bases between the germline ends.